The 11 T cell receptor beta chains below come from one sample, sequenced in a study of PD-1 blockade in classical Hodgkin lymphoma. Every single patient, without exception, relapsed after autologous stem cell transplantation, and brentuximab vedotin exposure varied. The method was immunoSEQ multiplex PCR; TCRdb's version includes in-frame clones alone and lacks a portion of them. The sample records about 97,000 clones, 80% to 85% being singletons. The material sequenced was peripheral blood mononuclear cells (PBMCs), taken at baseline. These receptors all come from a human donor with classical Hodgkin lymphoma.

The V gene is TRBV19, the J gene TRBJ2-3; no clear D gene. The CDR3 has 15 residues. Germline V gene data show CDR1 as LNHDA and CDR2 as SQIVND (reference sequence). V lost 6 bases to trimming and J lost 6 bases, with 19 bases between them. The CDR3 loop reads CASSPNPLNGDTQYF. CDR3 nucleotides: TGTGCCAGTAGCCCTAACCCCCTCAACGGGGATACGCAGTATTTT.

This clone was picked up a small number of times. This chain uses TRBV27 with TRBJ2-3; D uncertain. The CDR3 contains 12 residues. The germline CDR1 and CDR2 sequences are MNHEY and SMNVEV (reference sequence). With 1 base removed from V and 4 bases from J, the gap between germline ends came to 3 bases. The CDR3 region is CASSLYPDTQYF. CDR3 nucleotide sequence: TGTGCCAGCAGTTTATACCCAGATACGCAGTATTTT.

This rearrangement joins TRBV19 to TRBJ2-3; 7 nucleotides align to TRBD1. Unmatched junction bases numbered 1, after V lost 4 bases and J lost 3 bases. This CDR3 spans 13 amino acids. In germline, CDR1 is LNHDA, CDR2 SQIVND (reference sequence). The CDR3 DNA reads TGTGCCAGTAGTAAACAGGGGACAGATACGCAGTATTTT. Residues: CASSKQGTDTQYF.

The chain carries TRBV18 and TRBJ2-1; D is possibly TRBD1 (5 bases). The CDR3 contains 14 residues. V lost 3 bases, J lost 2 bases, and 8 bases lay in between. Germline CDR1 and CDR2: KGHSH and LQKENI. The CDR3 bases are TGTGCCAGCTCACCTGAGGACACCTACAATGAGCAGTTCTTC. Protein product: CASSPEDTYNEQFF.

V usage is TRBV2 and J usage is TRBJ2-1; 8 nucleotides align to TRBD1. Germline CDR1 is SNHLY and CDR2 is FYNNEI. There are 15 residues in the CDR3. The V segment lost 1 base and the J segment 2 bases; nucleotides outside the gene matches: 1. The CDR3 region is CASSEEGQAYNEQFF. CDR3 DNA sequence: TGTGCCAGCAGTGAAGAGGGACAGGCCTACAATGAGCAGTTCTTC.

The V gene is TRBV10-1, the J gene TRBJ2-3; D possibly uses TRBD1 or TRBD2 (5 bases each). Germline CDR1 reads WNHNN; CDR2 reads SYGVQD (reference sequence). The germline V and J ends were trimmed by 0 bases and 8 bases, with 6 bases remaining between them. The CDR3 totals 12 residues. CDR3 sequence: CASSESGGTQYF. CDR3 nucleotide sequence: TGCGCCAGCAGTGAGTCTGGGGGTACGCAGTATTTT.

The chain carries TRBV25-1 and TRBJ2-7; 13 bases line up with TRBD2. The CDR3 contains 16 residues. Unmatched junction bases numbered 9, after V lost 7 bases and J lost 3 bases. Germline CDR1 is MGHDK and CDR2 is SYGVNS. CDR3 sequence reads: CASTPGRTSGSYEQYF. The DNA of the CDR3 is TGTGCCAGCACCCCCGGAAGGACTAGCGGGAGCTACGAGCAGTACTTC.

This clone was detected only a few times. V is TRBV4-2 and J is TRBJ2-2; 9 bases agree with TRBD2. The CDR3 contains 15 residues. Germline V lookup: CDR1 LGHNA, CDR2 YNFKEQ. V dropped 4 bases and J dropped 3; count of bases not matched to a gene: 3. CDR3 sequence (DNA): TGTGCCAGCAGCCCCTTAGCGGGAGACACCGGGGAGCTGTTTTTT. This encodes CASSPLAGDTGELFF.

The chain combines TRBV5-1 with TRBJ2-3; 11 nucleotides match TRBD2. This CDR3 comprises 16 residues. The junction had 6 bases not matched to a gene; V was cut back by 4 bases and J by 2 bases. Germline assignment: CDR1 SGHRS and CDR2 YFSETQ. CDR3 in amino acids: CASSTSGSLLTDTQYF. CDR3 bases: TGCGCCAGCAGCACTAGCGGGAGCCTACTCACAGATACGCAGTATTTT. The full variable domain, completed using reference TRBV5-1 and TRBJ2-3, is KAGVTQTPRYLIKTRGQQVTLSCSPISGHRSVSWYQQTPGQGLQFLFEYFSETQRNKGNFPGRFSGRQFSNSRSEMNVSTLELGDSALYLCASSTSGSLLTDTQYFGPGTRLTVL.

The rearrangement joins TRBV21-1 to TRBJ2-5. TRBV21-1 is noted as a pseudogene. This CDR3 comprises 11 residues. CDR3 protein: CASSKGETQYF. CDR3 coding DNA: TGTGCCAGCAGCAAAGGGGAGACCCAGTACTTC.

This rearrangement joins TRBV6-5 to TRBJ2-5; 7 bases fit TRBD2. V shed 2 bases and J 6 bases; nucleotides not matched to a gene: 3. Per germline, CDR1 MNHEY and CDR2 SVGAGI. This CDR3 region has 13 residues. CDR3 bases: TGTGCCAGCAGTTACGCTAGCGGAAAGACCCAGTACTTC. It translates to CASSYASGKTQYF.